Listed below are T cell receptor beta chains from one sample, sequenced in a study of cytomegalovirus exposure and HLA in healthy donors. Clones were read by immunoSEQ multiplex PCR, and TCRdb kept only the in-frame ones, dropping some. Of about 100,000 clones in the sample, around 68% were seen once. Sequencing was performed on PBMCs. The receptor source for this set is a human donor in good health. The CDR3 runs from the conserved cysteine through the conserved F or W. A D gene is named only where the DNA matches it firmly. The size field is filled for only some rows; it gives once, few, many or a size class.

TRBV7-2	NA	NA	TRBJ2-6	CASSHQGTGANVLTF	TGTGCCAGCAGCCACCAGGGCACCGGGGCCAACGTCCTGACTTTC
TRBV6-4	TRBD2	medium-sized	TRBJ2-1	CASSDSTSGSNEQFF	TGTGCCAGCAGTGACTCAACTAGCGGGAGCAATGAGCAGTTCTTC
TRBV28	TRBD1	few	TRBJ1-5	CASSRGGAGNQPQHF	TGTGCCAGCAGCAGAGGGGGCGCCGGCAATCAGCCCCAGCATTTT
TRBV19	NA	NA	TRBJ2-7	CASSIDLAGNRVEQYF	TGTGCCAGTAGTATAGATCTTGCGGGCAATCGGGTCGAGCAGTACTTC
TRBV30	NA	NA	TRBJ2-3	CAWRARAATDTQYF	TGTGCCTGGAGGGCGAGAGCGGCCACAGATACGCAGTATTTT
TRBV7-9	NA	once	TRBJ2-5	CASDGNSFGEQYF	TGTGCCAGCGACGGGAACAGTTTTGGAGAGCAGTACTTC
TRBV7-9	NA	few	TRBJ1-4	CASSSDGQNEKLFF	TGTGCCAGCAGCTCCGATGGGCAGAATGAAAAACTGTTTTTT
TRBV9	NA	NA	TRBJ2-1	CASSARQATYNEQFF	TGTGCCAGCAGCGCGCGACAGGCGACCTACAATGAGCAGTTCTTC
TRBV11-2	NA	NA	TRBJ2-1	CASSIDWTGRDNEQFF	TGTGCCAGCAGCATAGACTGGACAGGGAGGGACAATGAGCAGTTCTTC
TRBV7-9	NA	few	TRBJ2-1	CASSPQGWGEQFF	TGTGCCAGCAGCCCTCAGGGTTGGGGTGAGCAGTTCTTC
TRBV6-6	NA	NA	TRBJ1-2	CASSYSFEGGYGYTF	TGTGCCAGCAGTTACTCGTTCGAAGGGGGTTACGGCTACACCTTC
TRBV30	NA	NA	TRBJ2-7	CAWSDSDSSSYEQYF	TGTGCCTGGAGTGATTCGGACAGCAGTTCTTACGAGCAGTACTTC
TRBV19	TRBD1	NA	TRBJ2-7	CASSRGQGLRYEQYF	TGTGCCAGTAGTAGGGGACAGGGCCTTCGCTACGAGCAGTACTTC
TRBV7-2	TRBD1	NA	TRBJ2-7	CASSNNRGYEQYF	TGTGCCAGCAGCAATAACAGGGGGTACGAGCAGTACTTC
TRBV7-9	NA	few	TRBJ2-5	CASSLGGRGETQYF	TGTGCCAGCAGCTTAGGAGGTCGGGGAGAGACCCAGTACTTC
TRBV5-8	NA	NA	TRBJ2-2	CASSFRQALVGELFF	TGTGCCAGCAGCTTCAGGCAGGCCCTTGTCGGGGAGCTGTTTTTT
TRBV5-6	NA	NA	TRBJ2-7	CASSPRDNYEQYF	TGTGCCAGCAGCCCCCGGGACAACTACGAGCAGTACTTC
TRBV4-1	NA	NA	TRBJ1-2	CASSQVRLMNYGYTF	TGCGCCAGCAGCCAAGTCCGTCTTATGAACTATGGCTACACCTTC
TRBV14	NA	NA	TRBJ2-1	CASSQSVSYNEQFF	TGTGCCAGCAGTCAATCGGTCTCCTACAATGAGCAGTTCTTC
TRBV6-5	NA	NA	TRBJ2-7	CASSYSRDSYEQYF	TGTGCCAGCAGTTACTCCCGCGACTCCTACGAGCAGTACTTC
TRBV19	TRBD2	once	TRBJ2-7	CASSLTSGSYEQYF	TGTGCCAGTAGTCTTACTAGCGGGAGTTACGAGCAGTACTTC
TRBV7-9	TRBD2	NA	TRBJ2-7	CASSLGQGGSEQYF	TGTGCCAGCAGCTTAGGGCAGGGAGGGTCCGAGCAGTACTTC
TRBV28	TRBD2	once	TRBJ2-7	CASSFGASGSSYEQYF	TGTGCCAGCAGCTTTGGTGCTAGCGGGAGCTCCTACGAGCAGTACTTC
TRBV5-1	NA	NA	TRBJ2-6	CASSSRQASSGANVLTF	TGCGCCAGCAGCTCCAGACAGGCGAGCTCTGGGGCCAACGTCCTGACTTTC
TRBV5-1	TRBD1	once	TRBJ2-3	CASGLGQGPSTDTQYF	TGCGCCAGCGGATTGGGACAGGGGCCTAGCACAGATACGCAGTATTTT
TRBV28	TRBD1	NA	TRBJ2-7	CASSRTGTGGYEQYF	TGTGCCAGTTCCCGAACCGGGACAGGGGGCTACGAGCAGTACTTC
TRBV7-7	TRBD2	NA	TRBJ2-5	CASSLASGSPETQYF	TGTGCTAGCAGCTTAGCTAGCGGGAGCCCAGAGACCCAGTACTTC
TRBV6-5	NA	once	TRBJ1-2	CASSYSNRNYGYTF	TGTGCCAGCAGTTACTCGAACAGAAACTATGGCTACACCTTC
TRBV4-1	TRBD2	NA	TRBJ2-5	CASSRGGLAGNQETQYF	TGCGCCAGCAGCCGGGGCGGACTAGCGGGAAACCAAGAGACCCAGTACTTC
TRBV11-2	TRBD2	NA	TRBJ2-3	CASSLPIAGVGTDTQYF	TGTGCCAGCAGCTTACCAATAGCGGGAGTTGGGACAGATACGCAGTATTTT
TRBV10-1	TRBD2	NA	TRBJ2-7	CASSSGLAGFEQYF	TGCGCCAGCAGTTCGGGACTAGCGGGATTCGAGCAGTACTTC
TRBV10-3	NA	NA	TRBJ2-5	CATAQGSGQETQYF	TGTGCCACCGCACAGGGATCGGGACAAGAGACCCAGTACTTC
TRBV5-3	TRBD2	NA	TRBJ2-5	CARVAGDFVGETQYF	TGTGCCAGAGTAGCGGGAGATTTCGTGGGAGAGACCCAGTACTTC